Listed here are 8 T cell receptor beta chains from one sample, sequenced in a study of cytotoxic CD8 clonotypes in ibrutinib-treated CLL. TCRdb's copy holds only in-frame clones and misses some; the assay was immunoSEQ multiplex PCR. The sample yields some 300,000 clones, 80% seen once. This material consisted of PBMCs, taken before ibrutinib treatment. The receptors here all came from a human donor with chronic lymphocytic leukemia.

V and J are TRBV27 and TRBJ2-2; TRBD1 aligns across 7 bases. V trimming: 5 bases; J trimming: 3 bases; junction bases outside the gene matches: 12. The CDR3 loop spans 17 amino acids. Germline values: CDR1 MNHEY, CDR2 SMNVEV (reference sequence). The CDR3 region is CASSPDREVMYTGELFF. DNA for the CDR3: TGTGCCAGCAGTCCAGACAGGGAAGTAATGTACACCGGGGAGCTGTTTTTT.

V is TRBV7-9 and J is TRBJ1-2; D is undetermined. Germline CDR1 reads SEHNR; CDR2 reads FQNEAQ (reference sequence). This CDR3 region has 13 residues. Trimming pared 8 bases from V and 8 bases from J, leaving 18 bases between. CDR3 nucleotides: TGTGCCAGCGCCGACACCCATCTGAGAGGCTACACCTTC. Its translation is CASADTHLRGYTF.

This chain links TRBV4-1 with TRBJ2-1, with 10 bases fitting TRBD2. Germline V gives CDR1 MGHRA, CDR2 YSYEKL. The CDR3 is made up of 18 amino acids. J lost 6 bases, V lost 0 bases, and 11 bases had no gene match. The CDR3 protein is CASSQDRASGRGINEQFF. CDR3 DNA sequence: TGCGCCAGCAGCCAAGATAGGGCTAGCGGGAGAGGGATCAATGAGCAGTTCTTC.

The chain carries TRBV7-7 and TRBJ2-1, with 12 nucleotides matching TRBD2. Germline CDR1 is SSHAT and CDR2 is FNYEAQ (reference sequence). There are 16 residues in the CDR3. Germline trimming cut 5 bases from V and 7 bases from J; bases unmatched to any gene: 9. As DNA, the CDR3 is TGTGCCAGCAGCGAGAGACTAGCGGGAGCGGGGAATGAGCAGTTCTTC. Translating gives CASSERLAGAGNEQFF.

The DNA for the CDR3 is TGTGCCAGCAGTTTATCGCATTCCAACTACGAGCAGTACTTC. Encoded protein: CASSLSHSNYEQYF. The gene calls are TRBV27 and TRBJ2-7; D not certain. Germline assignment: CDR1 MNHEY and CDR2 SMNVEV (reference sequence). The V end was cut by 0 bases, the J end by 3 bases, with 9 bases between. This CDR3 comprises 14 residues.

This chain uses TRBV7-3 with TRBJ1-1, with D perhaps TRBD1 (6 bases). Germline V gene data show CDR1 as SGHTA and CDR2 as FQGTGA. The CDR3 length is 18 residues. The germline V and J ends were trimmed by 4 bases and 1 base, with 22 bases remaining between them. CDR3 in DNA: TGTGCCAGCAGCTACCTCCCCGGGGGCAAAACCCGGAACACTGAAGCTTTCTTT. Protein: CASSYLPGGKTRNTEAFF.

This chain links TRBV30 with TRBJ2-3; the D gene is possibly TRBD2 (5 bases). Trimming took 2 bases from V and 4 from J, leaving 19 bases between them. This CDR3 comprises 16 residues. Germline CDR1 is GTSNPN and CDR2 is SVGIG (reference sequence). The CDR3 here is CAWSPGRLAGPDTQYF. CDR3 DNA sequence: TGTGCCTGGAGTCCGGGAAGACTGGCTGGCCCAGATACGCAGTATTTT.

The rearrangement joins TRBV18 to TRBJ1-5, with 12 bases identical to TRBD1. Germline V gene lookup returns CDR1 KGHSH and CDR2 LQKENI. The J segment lost 3 bases and the V segment lost 5 bases, leaving 5 bases of the junction unmatched. The CDR3 is 16 residues long. As DNA, the CDR3 is TGTGCCAGCTCATCGGGACAGGGGGCAGTCAATCAGCCCCAGCATTTT. This codes for CASSSGQGAVNQPQHF.